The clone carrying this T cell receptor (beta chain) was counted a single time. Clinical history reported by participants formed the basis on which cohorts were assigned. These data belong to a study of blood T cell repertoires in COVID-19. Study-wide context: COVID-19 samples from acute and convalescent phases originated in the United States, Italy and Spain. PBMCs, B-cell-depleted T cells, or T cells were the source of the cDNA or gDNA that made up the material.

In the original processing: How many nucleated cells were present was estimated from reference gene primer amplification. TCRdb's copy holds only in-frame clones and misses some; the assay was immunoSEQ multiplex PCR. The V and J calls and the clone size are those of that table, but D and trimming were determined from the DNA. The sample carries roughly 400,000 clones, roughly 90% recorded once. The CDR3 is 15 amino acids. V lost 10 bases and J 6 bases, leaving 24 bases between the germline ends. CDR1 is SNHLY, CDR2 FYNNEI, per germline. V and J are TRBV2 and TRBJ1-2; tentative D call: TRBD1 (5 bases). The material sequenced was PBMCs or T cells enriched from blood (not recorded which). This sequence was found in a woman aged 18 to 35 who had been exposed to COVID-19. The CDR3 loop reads CANQSPQGQQDGYTF. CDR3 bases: TGTGCCAACCAGAGCCCACAAGGACAACAGGATGGCTACACCTTC. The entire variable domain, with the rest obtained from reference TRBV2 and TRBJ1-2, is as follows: EPEVTQTPSHQVTQMGQEVILRCVPISNHLYFYWYRQILGQKVEFLVSFYNNEISEKSEIFDDQFSVERPDGSNFTLKIRSTKLEDSAMYFCANQSPQGQQDGYTFGSGTRLTVV.